This T cell receptor beta chain stems from a study of beta chain features in type 1 diabetes. About this clone: Its antigen is unidentified.

Expressed TCRB transcripts were sequenced because the entire RNA isolate underwent reverse transcription. Here immunoSEQ multiplex PCR was the method, and the copy in TCRdb shows in-frame clones only, minus some. The sample yields around 600,000 clones, about an eighth seen once. General observations from the study: A moderate, significant TCRB CDR3 shortening appeared in type 1 diabetes across four CD4+ subsets.

The length of the CDR3 is 14 residues. Germline V gives CDR1 LGHNT, CDR2 FRNRAP. Trimming took 6 bases from V and 2 from J; bases not matched to a gene: 6. V gene TRBV12-5 combines with J gene TRBJ2-5; the match to TRBD1 covers 7 bases. Source material: naive CD4+ T cells from blood. This clonotype was obtained from a man under 40 with type 1 diabetes. CDR3 sequence (DNA): TGTGCTAGTGGCCAACACAGGGGACAAGAGACCCAGTACTTC. This sequence encodes CASGQHRGQETQYF.